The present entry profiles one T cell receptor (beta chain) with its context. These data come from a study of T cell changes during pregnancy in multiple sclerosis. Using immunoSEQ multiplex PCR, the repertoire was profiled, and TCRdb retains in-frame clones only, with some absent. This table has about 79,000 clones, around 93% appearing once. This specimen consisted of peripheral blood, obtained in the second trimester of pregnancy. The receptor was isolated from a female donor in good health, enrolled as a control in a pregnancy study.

In DNA, the CDR3 is TGTGCCAGCAGTGACCCGGCGGATAGAACCCATAGCAATCAGCCCCAGCATTTT. Translated: CASSDPADRTHSNQPQHF. The chain uses TRBV6-4 and TRBJ1-5; D is uncertain. The CDR3 has 18 amino acids. V lost 2 bases and J lost 0, with 17 bases in between. Germline V gene lookup returns CDR1 MRHNA and CDR2 SNTAGT.